This TCR beta chain was found in a study of cytomegalovirus exposure and HLA in healthy donors. For the study at large: Within the Caucasian-associated ancestry cluster were under 85% of the 398 genotyped donors.

Worth noting for this clone: Its matching antigen is unknown. Because the CDR3's place on the DNA is in doubt, the DNA is left out and the CDR3 is given as listed by TCRdb.

The V gene's germline CDR1 is LNHNV and CDR2 YYDKDF (reference sequence). The CDR3 is 20 amino acids long, termini counted. General observations from the study: Later analysis identified several of the most significant clusters that appeared linked to common viral pathogens. The study carried out a later analysis of TCR beta sequences. It associated under 20,000 of them with specific HLA alleles at a false discovery rate of 0.05.

A multiplex PCR was run with 60 Vbeta primers and 13 Jbeta primers. Measured with immunoSEQ multiplex PCR; TCRdb has only the in-frame clones, and not every one. The sample has 85,000 to 130,000 clones; roughly four fifths are singletons. The chain couples TRBV15 to TRBJ2-3; TRBD2, the D gene given by the table, was not confirmed from the DNA. The TCR was taken from a man between 45 and 60 years old in good health and CMV-seronegative. The source material was PBMCs. The CDR3 protein is CACATSRGSPTSGGTDTQYF.